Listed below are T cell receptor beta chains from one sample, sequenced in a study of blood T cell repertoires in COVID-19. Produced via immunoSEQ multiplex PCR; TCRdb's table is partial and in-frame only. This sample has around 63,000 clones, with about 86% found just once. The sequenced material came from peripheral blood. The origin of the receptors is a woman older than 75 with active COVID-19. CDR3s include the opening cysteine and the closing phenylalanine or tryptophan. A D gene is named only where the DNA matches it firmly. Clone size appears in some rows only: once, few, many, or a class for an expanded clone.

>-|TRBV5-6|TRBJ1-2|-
TGTGCCAGCAGCTTGGCCGTTTCGGGGGAGGCCCACACCTTC
CASSLAVSGEAHTF
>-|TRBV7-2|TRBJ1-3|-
TGTGCCAGCAGCCAAAATCGGGGTGGATCTGGAAACACCATATATTTT
CASSQNRGGSGNTIYF
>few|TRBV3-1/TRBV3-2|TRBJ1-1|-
TGTGCCAGCACTTCGTGGGGGGGTGAGGGAGCTTTCTTT
CASTSWGGEGAFF
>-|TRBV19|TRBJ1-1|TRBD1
TGTGCCAGTAGTCCAGGGGGCTGGACTGAAGCTTTCTTT
CASSPGGWTEAFF
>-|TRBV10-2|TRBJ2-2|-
TGCGCCAGCAGTCGTGAGCCCTACACCGGGGAGCTGTTTTTT
CASSREPYTGELFF
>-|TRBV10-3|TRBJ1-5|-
TGTGCCATCGGGGAGGAATTGGGTCAGCCCCAGCATTTT
CAIGEELGQPQHF
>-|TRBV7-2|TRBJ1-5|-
TGTGCCAGCAGCTTAGCTCCTCTAGGCAATCAGCCCCAGCATTTT
CASSLAPLGNQPQHF
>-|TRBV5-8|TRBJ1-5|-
TGTGCCAGCAGTGGTAGGGGTAGCAATCAGCCCCAGCATTTT
CASSGRGSNQPQHF
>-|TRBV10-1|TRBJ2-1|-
TGCGCCAGGGCTCCTGACGGGTCCTACAATGAGCAGTTCTTC
CARAPDGSYNEQFF
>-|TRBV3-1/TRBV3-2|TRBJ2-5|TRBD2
TGTGCCAGCAGCCCGGGACTAGCGGGGGGAGAGACCCAGTACTTC
CASSPGLAGGETQYF
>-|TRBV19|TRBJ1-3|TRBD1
TGTGCCAGTAGTTGGGACAGGGCCACTGGAAACACCATATATTTT
CASSWDRATGNTIYF
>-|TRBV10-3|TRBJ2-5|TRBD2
TGTGCCATCAGTGAGGGGACTAGCGGGGGGGCTTACCAAGAGACCCAGTACTTC
CAISEGTSGGAYQETQYF
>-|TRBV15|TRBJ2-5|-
TGTGCCACCAGCAGAGCTTACGAGGGCGAGACCCAGTACTTC
CATSRAYEGETQYF
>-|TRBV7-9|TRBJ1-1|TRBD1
TGTGCCAGCAGACGGGGGACAGGTTTGGACACTGAAGCTTTCTTT
CASRRGTGLDTEAFF
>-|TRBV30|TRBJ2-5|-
TGTGCCTGGAGTACGGGTGGGGAGACCCAGTACTTC
CAWSTGGETQYF
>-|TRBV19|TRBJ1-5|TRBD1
TGTGCCAGTATGAGGGACAGGAATCAGCCCCAGCATTTT
CASMRDRNQPQHF
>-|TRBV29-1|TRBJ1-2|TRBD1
TGCAGCGTTGCCCCGGACAGGGGGTATAACTATGGCTACACCTTC
CSVAPDRGYNYGYTF
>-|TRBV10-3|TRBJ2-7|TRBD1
TGTGCCATCAGCGAGTACAGGGGCGCCTACGAGCAGTACTTC
CAISEYRGAYEQYF
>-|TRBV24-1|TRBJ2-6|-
TGTGCCACCAGTGATCACAGGGCTGCTGGGGCCAACGTCCTGACTTTC
CATSDHRAAGANVLTF
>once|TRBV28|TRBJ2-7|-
TGTGCCAGCAGTTCCTACGGGACACTACCCACCTACGAGCAGTACTTC
CASSSYGTLPTYEQYF
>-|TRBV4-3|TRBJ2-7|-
TGCGCCAGCAGCCAAGATACGGCGGGTCAGGGGTACTACGAGCAGTACTTC
CASSQDTAGQGYYEQYF
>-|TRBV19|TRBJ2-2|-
TGTGCCAGTAGTAGGACGGGGGTCACCGGGGAGCTGTTTTTT
CASSRTGVTGELFF
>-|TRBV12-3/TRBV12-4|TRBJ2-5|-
TGTGCCTGTAGAGGGGAGACCCAGTACTTC
CACRGETQYF
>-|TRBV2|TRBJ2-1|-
TGTGCCAGCAGTGAAACCAGCTCCTACAATGAGCAGTTCTTC
CASSETSSYNEQFF
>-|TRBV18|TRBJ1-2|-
TGTGCCAGCTCACCGAATAAACTGGGCCTTAAGTCTGGCGTCGGCTATGGCTACACCTTC
CASSPNKLGLKSGVGYGYTF
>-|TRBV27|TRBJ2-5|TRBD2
TGTGCCAGCAGTTTATTAGCGGGGGGGCCGGAGACCCAGTACTTC
CASSLLAGGPETQYF
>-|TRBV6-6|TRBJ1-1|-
TGTGCCAGCAGACGTTTGGACCAAGGGAGCACTGAAGCTTTCTTT
CASRRLDQGSTEAFF
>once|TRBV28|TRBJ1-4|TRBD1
TGTGCCAGCAGGAAAGACAGGGGGGCAACTAATGAAAAACTGTTTTTT
CASRKDRGATNEKLFF
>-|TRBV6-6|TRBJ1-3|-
TGTGCCAGCAGCGACCCCGGGGGGGCAAGAGGAAACACCATATATTTT
CASSDPGGARGNTIYF
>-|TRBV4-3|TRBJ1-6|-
TGCGCCAGCAGCCTTGGTGGGGGGGATTCACCCCTCCACTTT
CASSLGGGDSPLHF
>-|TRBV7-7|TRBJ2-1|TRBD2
TGTGCTAGCAGCTTAGGACTAGCGAGTAACAATGAGCAGTTCTTC
CASSLGLASNNEQFF
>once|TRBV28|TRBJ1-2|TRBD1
TGTGCCAGCATAACGCAGGGGGCGTCTAACTATGGCTACACCTTC
CASITQGASNYGYTF
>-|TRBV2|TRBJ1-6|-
TGTGCCAGCGGGGCCGACTCCTATAATTCACCCCTCCACTTT
CASGADSYNSPLHF
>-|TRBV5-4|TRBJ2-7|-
TGTGCCAGCAGCGTGGACCGGAGCTCCTACGAGCAGTACTTC
CASSVDRSSYEQYF
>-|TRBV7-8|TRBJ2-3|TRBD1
TGTGCCAGCAGCTACCGACAGGGGCGGACAGATACGCAGTATTTT
CASSYRQGRTDTQYF
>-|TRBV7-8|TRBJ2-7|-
TGTGCCAGCAGCTTAACTGCCTACGAGCAGTACTTC
CASSLTAYEQYF
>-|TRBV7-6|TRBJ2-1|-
TGTGCCAGCAGCTTAGGGACTCCGAACCGCCACCATGAGCAGTTCTTC
CASSLGTPNRHHEQFF
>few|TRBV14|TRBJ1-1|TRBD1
TGTGCCAGCAGCCAACTATACAGGGGGCTATTGACTGAAGCTTTCTTT
CASSQLYRGLLTEAFF
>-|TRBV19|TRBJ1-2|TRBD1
TGTGCCACTGCGGACAGGGGCCGGTTGGGGTATGGCTACACCTTC
CATADRGRLGYGYTF
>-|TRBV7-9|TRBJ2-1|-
TGTGCCAGCAGCTCACGGGACTCTTGGAACAATGAGCAGTTCTTC
CASSSRDSWNNEQFF
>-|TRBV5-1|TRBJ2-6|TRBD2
TGCGCCAGCAGCTCGGGGACTAGCGGGATTGTCTCTGGGGCCAACGTCCTGACTTTC
CASSSGTSGIVSGANVLTF
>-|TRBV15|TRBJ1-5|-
TGTGCCACCAGCAGAGGTCTCAATCAGCCCCAGCATTTT
CATSRGLNQPQHF